One sample yielded the 4 T cell receptor beta chains listed below, sequenced in a study of OX40 agonist ivuxolimab in advanced cancers. Method: immunoSEQ multiplex PCR; TCRdb's copy keeps in-frame clones and lacks some. The table shows around 30,000 clones, with over 85% occurring only once. Source: CD4+ or CD8+ T cells sorted from blood, taken in a trial of the OX40 agonist ivuxolimab. The origin of the receptors is an adult with an advanced solid tumor such as melanoma, head and neck, liver or kidney cancer.

The CDR3 loop is CASSPGATPEQFF. CDR3 nucleotides: TGTGCCAGCAGCCCAGGGGCTACCCCTGAGCAGTTCTTC. The gene calls are TRBV28 and TRBJ2-1; tentative D call: TRBD1 (6 bases). The V end lost 6 bases, the J end lost 9 bases, and 15 bases lay between the germline ends. The CDR3 consists of 13 residues. CDR1 is MDHEN and CDR2 is SYDVKM in the germline V gene.

This clone was seen more than once but under ten times. V gene TRBV11-1 combines with J gene TRBJ2-7; tentative D call: TRBD1 (5 bases). Germline-derived CDR1 and CDR2 are SGHAT and FQDESV (reference sequence). This CDR3 comprises 12 residues. V gave up 4 bases and J gave up 3 bases, with 7 bases separating them. CDR3 coding DNA: TGTGCCAGCAGCTCTGACAGCTACGAGCAGTACTTC. Its protein product is CASSSDSYEQYF.

The chain is built from TRBV28 and TRBJ2-3; 10 bases match TRBD2. Germline lookup yields CDR1 MDHEN and CDR2 SYDVKM. This CDR3 spans 15 amino acids. Losses at the gene ends were 5 bases for V and 6 bases for J; bases not matched to a gene: 8. CDR3: CASSRGTSDWDTQYF. The DNA for the CDR3 is TGTGCCAGCAGTCGCGGGACTAGCGACTGGGATACGCAGTATTTT.

The chain couples TRBV5-1 to TRBJ2-1; 13 nucleotides agree with TRBD2. The CDR3 totals 16 residues. V lost 0 bases to trimming and J lost 8 bases; unmatched junction nucleotides: 5. Germline V gene lookup returns CDR1 SGHRS and CDR2 YFSETQ. Here the CDR3 reads CASSLDGTSGIDEQFF. The DNA for the CDR3 is TGCGCCAGCAGCTTGGACGGGACTAGCGGGATAGATGAGCAGTTCTTC.